Listed below are T cell receptor beta chains from one sample, sequenced in a study of blood T cell repertoires in COVID-19. Sequenced by immunoSEQ multiplex PCR; TCRdb stores in-frame clones only, minus some. Among 170,000 or so clones listed, about 90% were seen once. The sample comprised PBMCs or T cells enriched from blood (not recorded which). Every receptor here comes from a woman between 45 and 65 years old who had recovered from COVID-19. Each CDR3 is given with its conserved first and last residue. D genes are given only for firm matches. Part of the rows lack a size; the others show once, few, many or a class for expanded clones.

>NA|TRBV25-1|NA|TRBJ2-7
CASSEWGEEEQYF
TGTGCCAGCAGTGAATGGGGCGAGGAAGAGCAGTACTTC
>NA|TRBV5-1|TRBD1|TRBJ1-6
CASSSGQDASPLHF
TGCGCCAGCAGCTCGGGACAGGACGCTTCACCCCTCCACTTT
>NA|TRBV29-1|NA|TRBJ2-2
CSVAGERTGELFF
TGCAGCGTTGCGGGGGAGCGCACCGGGGAGCTGTTTTTT
>NA|TRBV20-1|NA|TRBJ2-7
CSARGGYEQYF
TGCAGTGCTAGGGGGGGATACGAGCAGTACTTC
>once|TRBV7-9|NA|TRBJ1-4
CASSSIQGPGNEKLFF
TGTGCCAGCAGCTCCATACAGGGTCCTGGAAATGAAAAACTGTTTTTT
>NA|TRBV4-1|NA|TRBJ1-4
CASSQVGEKLFF
TGCGCCAGCAGCCAAGTCGGGGAAAAACTGTTTTTT
>NA|TRBV12-3/TRBV12-4|NA|TRBJ2-2
CASGATNTGELFF
TGTGCCAGCGGGGCTACCAACACCGGGGAGCTGTTTTTT
>NA|TRBV28|TRBD1|TRBJ2-2
CAGGQGEAGELFF
TGTGCCGGGGGACAGGGGGAAGCCGGGGAGCTGTTTTTT
>NA|TRBV7-2|TRBD1|TRBJ1-2
CASSLEGRGLNGYTF
TGTGCCAGCAGCTTAGAGGGAAGGGGGCTCAATGGCTACACCTTC
>NA|TRBV10-3|TRBD1|TRBJ2-7
CAIRRTGQGAYEQYF
TGTGCCATCAGAAGGACCGGACAGGGGGCTTACGAGCAGTACTTC
>NA|TRBV7-2|TRBD2|TRBJ2-7
CASSLSSGSIWHEQYF
TGTGCCAGCAGCTTATCTAGCGGGAGTATCTGGCACGAGCAGTACTTC
>NA|TRBV14|TRBD2|TRBJ2-3
CASSQVGLGWTDTQYF
TGTGCCAGCAGCCAAGTCGGACTAGGTTGGACAGATACGCAGTATTTT
>NA|TRBV28|TRBD1|TRBJ2-7
CASSSDRDLFTRYEQYF
TGTGCCAGCAGTTCGGACAGGGACCTTTTCACCAGGTACGAGCAGTACTTC
>NA|TRBV5-1|TRBD1|TRBJ1-4
CASRGAGGLGTNEKLFF
TGCGCCAGCAGGGGGGCAGGGGGACTCGGAACTAATGAAAAACTGTTTTTT
>NA|TRBV13|NA|TRBJ1-1
CASSFGLMNTEAFF
TGTGCCAGCAGCTTCGGACTTATGAACACTGAAGCTTTCTTT
>NA|TRBV5-1|NA|TRBJ1-2
CASSLTAAANYGYTF
TGCGCCAGCAGCTTGACAGCGGCAGCCAATTATGGCTACACCTTC
>NA|TRBV18|TRBD1|TRBJ2-7
CASSPDRLGEEQYF
TGTGCCAGCTCACCGGACAGGCTCGGCGAAGAGCAGTACTTC
>NA|TRBV30|NA|TRBJ2-3
CAWSPAMVSTDTQYF
TGTGCCTGGAGTCCCGCTATGGTTAGCACAGATACGCAGTATTTT
>NA|TRBV7-9|NA|TRBJ2-5
CASSLRAGGETQYF
TGTGCCAGCAGCTTACGTGCAGGAGGAGAGACCCAGTACTTC
>NA|TRBV7-2|NA|TRBJ1-1
CASSLPWGRNTEAFF
TGTGCCAGCAGCTTACCCTGGGGCCGGAACACTGAAGCTTTCTTT
>once|TRBV28|NA|TRBJ1-6
CASRPTGGRGSPLHF
TGTGCCAGCAGACCGACGGGGGGGCGGGGTTCACCCCTCCACTTT
>few|TRBV5-1|TRBD1|TRBJ2-7
CASSAGQAPSTSYEQYF
TGCGCCAGCAGCGCGGGACAGGCCCCCTCTACATCCTACGAGCAGTACTTC
>NA|TRBV2|NA|TRBJ2-5
CASKNPRGARVETQYF
TGTGCCAGCAAAAACCCCAGGGGGGCGCGGGTGGAGACCCAGTACTTC
>once|TRBV27|NA|TRBJ2-3
CASSLRKTSTDTQYF
TGTGCCAGCAGTTTACGCAAAACTAGCACAGATACGCAGTATTTT
>NA|TRBV20-1|NA|TRBJ2-5
CSVLSQETQYF
TGCAGTGTTTTATCTCAAGAGACCCAGTACTTC
>few|TRBV2|TRBD2|TRBJ2-3
CAGGVTDTQYF
TGTGCGGGAGGGGTCACAGATACGCAGTATTTT
>NA|TRBV7-2|TRBD2|TRBJ2-7
CASSPSLAGSYEQYF
TGTGCCAGCAGCCCTTCGCTAGCGGGCTCCTACGAGCAGTACTTC
>NA|TRBV7-6|TRBD2|TRBJ2-1
CASSLATVAGVGEQFF
TGTGCCAGCAGCTTAGCGACGGTAGCGGGAGTAGGTGAGCAGTTCTTC
>once|TRBV28|TRBD2|TRBJ2-7
CASTSAAMGGAYEQYF
TGTGCCAGCACCTCCGCTGCGATGGGGGGGGCCTACGAGCAGTACTTC
>NA|TRBV10-1|NA|TRBJ1-5
CASSDRDDQPQHF
TGCGCCAGCAGTGACAGGGATGATCAGCCCCAGCATTTT
>NA|TRBV7-2|TRBD2|TRBJ2-1
CASSSSTSLSYNEQFF
TGTGCCAGCAGCTCCTCGACTAGCCTAAGCTACAATGAGCAGTTCTTC
>NA|TRBV7-2|TRBD1|TRBJ1-1
CASSRRGQMGTEAFF
TGTGCCAGCAGCAGGCGGGGACAGATGGGGACTGAAGCTTTCTTT
>NA|TRBV7-8|TRBD2|TRBJ2-1
CASSLGAGARNEQFF
TGTGCCAGCAGCTTAGGGGCGGGAGCACGCAATGAGCAGTTCTTC
>NA|TRBV6-2/TRBV6-3|NA|TRBJ2-1
CASSLGTGSFF
TGTGCCAGCAGCCTTGGGACTGGGTCGTTCTTC
>few|TRBV25-1|NA|TRBJ2-3
CASSSLAAETDTQYF
TGTGCCAGCAGTTCACTTGCCGCGGAAACAGATACGCAGTATTTT
>NA|TRBV9|TRBD2|TRBJ2-7
CASSAGGLAVVYEQYF
TGTGCCAGCAGCGCGGGAGGACTAGCGGTAGTATACGAGCAGTACTTC
>once|TRBV19|TRBD2|TRBJ2-3
CASSEWSGLATDTQYF
TGTGCCAGTAGTGAGTGGTCGGGACTAGCGACAGATACGCAGTATTTT
>few|TRBV18|TRBD1|TRBJ2-7
CASSPQQGDEQYF
TGTGCCAGCTCACCACAACAGGGGGACGAGCAGTACTTC
>NA|TRBV6-5|NA|TRBJ1-2
CASSTGGSNYGYTF
TGTGCCAGCAGCACCGGAGGGTCTAACTATGGCTACACCTTC
>NA|TRBV24-1|NA|TRBJ2-3
CATSDTIPGVDTQYF
TGTGCCACCAGTGACACTATACCGGGGGTAGATACGCAGTATTTT
>NA|TRBV7-9|TRBD1|TRBJ1-6
CASSSGQGANSPLHF
TGTGCCAGCAGTTCAGGACAGGGGGCTAATTCACCCCTCCACTTT
>NA|TRBV19|TRBD1|TRBJ1-5
CASSGQGFSAQPQHF
TGTGCCAGTTCCGGACAGGGGTTTTCAGCTCAGCCCCAGCATTTT
>NA|TRBV29-1|NA|TRBJ2-3
CSVEGGRGSDTQYF
TGCAGCGTTGAAGGGGGCAGGGGATCCGATACGCAGTATTTT
>NA|TRBV2|TRBD1|TRBJ1-5
CASSEGQGLGNQPQHF
TGTGCCAGCAGTGAGGGACAGGGGCTCGGCAATCAGCCCCAGCATTTT
>NA|TRBV5-8|NA|TRBJ2-7
CASSSGHEQYF
TGTGCCAGCAGCTCCGGTCACGAGCAGTACTTC
>NA|TRBV6-5|TRBD1|TRBJ1-4
CASSYAGTEGEKLFF
TGTGCCAGCAGTTACGCCGGGACAGAGGGCGAAAAACTGTTTTTT
>NA|TRBV7-3|TRBD2|TRBJ2-1
CASSLVSSGGGVNEQFF
TGTGCCAGCAGCTTAGTGTCTAGCGGAGGTGGTGTCAATGAGCAGTTCTTC
>NA|TRBV2|NA|TRBJ1-6
CASGRVGNSPLHF
TGTGCCAGCGGCAGGGTTGGTAATTCACCCCTCCACTTT
>NA|TRBV3-1/TRBV3-2|TRBD2|TRBJ2-7
CASSPQTSAGVYEQYF
TGTGCCAGCAGCCCTCAAACCTCAGCGGGAGTCTACGAGCAGTACTTC
>NA|TRBV7-3|TRBD2|TRBJ2-1
CASSLTSGSRNEQFF
TGTGCCAGCAGCTTAACTAGCGGGAGTCGCAATGAGCAGTTCTTC
>NA|TRBV28|NA|TRBJ1-2
CASSRGQPPYGYTF
TGTGCCAGCAGCCGAGGACAGCCCCCCTATGGCTACACCTTC
>NA|TRBV5-6|NA|TRBJ1-2
CASSLGQGLSVVNYGYTF
TGTGCCAGCAGCTTGGGGCAGGGTCTATCGGTGGTTAACTATGGCTACACCTTC
>NA|TRBV19|NA|TRBJ1-6
CASSIVIADYLHF
TGTGCCAGTAGTATAGTCATAGCAGACTACCTCCACTTT
>NA|TRBV6-5|TRBD1|TRBJ1-1
CASRPDRGGTEAFF
TGTGCCAGCAGGCCCGACAGGGGCGGCACTGAAGCTTTCTTT
>NA|TRBV14|NA|TRBJ1-4
CASSQGGTTNEKLFF
TGTGCCAGCAGCCAGGGCGGGACAACTAATGAAAAACTGTTTTTT
>NA|TRBV11-3|TRBD1|TRBJ2-2
CASSQSRGPSGELFF
TGTGCCAGCAGCCAGAGTAGGGGGCCATCCGGGGAGCTGTTTTTT
>once|TRBV19|TRBD2|TRBJ2-7
CASSVTSGSGARPYEQYF
TGTGCCAGTAGTGTTACTAGCGGGAGCGGGGCAAGGCCCTACGAGCAGTACTTC